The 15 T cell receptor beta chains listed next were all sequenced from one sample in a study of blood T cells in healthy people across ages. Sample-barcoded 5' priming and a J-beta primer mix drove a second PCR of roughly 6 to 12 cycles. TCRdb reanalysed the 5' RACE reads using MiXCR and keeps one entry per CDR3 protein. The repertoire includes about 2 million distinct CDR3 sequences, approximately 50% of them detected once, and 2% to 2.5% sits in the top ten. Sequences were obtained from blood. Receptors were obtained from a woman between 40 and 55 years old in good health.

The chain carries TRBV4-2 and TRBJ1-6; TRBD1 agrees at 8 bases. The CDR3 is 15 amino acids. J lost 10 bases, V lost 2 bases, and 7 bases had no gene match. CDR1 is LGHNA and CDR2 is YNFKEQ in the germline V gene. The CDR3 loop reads CASSQQTGVGSPLHF. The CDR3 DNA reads TGTGCCAGCAGCCAACAGACAGGGGTGGGGTCACCCCTCCACTTT.

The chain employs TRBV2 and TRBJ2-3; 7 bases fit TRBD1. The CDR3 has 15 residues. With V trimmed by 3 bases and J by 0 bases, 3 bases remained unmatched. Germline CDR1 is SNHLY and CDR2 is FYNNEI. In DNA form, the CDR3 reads TGTGCCAGCAGTGAGGGGACAGTTAGCACAGATACGCAGTATTTT. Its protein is CASSEGTVSTDTQYF.

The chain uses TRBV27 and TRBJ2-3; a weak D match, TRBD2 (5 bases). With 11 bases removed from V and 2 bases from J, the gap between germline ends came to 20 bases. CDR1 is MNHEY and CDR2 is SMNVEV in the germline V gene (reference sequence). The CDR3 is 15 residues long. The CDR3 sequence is CAAAEIGRLTDTQYF. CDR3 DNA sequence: TGTGCCGCCGCAGAGATTGGGAGACTCACAGATACGCAGTATTTT.

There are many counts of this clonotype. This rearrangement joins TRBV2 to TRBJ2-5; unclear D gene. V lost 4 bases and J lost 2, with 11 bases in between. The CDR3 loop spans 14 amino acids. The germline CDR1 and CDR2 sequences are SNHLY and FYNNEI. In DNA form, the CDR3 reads TGTGCCAGCAGTGGGATCAGGCGACAAGAGACCCAGTACTTC. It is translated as CASSGIRRQETQYF. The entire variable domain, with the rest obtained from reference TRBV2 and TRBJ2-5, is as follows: EPEVTQTPSHQVTQMGQEVILRCVPISNHLYFYWYRQILGQKVEFLVSFYNNEISEKSEIFDDQFSVERPDGSNFTLKIRSTKLEDSAMYFCASSGIRRQETQYFGPGTRLLVL.

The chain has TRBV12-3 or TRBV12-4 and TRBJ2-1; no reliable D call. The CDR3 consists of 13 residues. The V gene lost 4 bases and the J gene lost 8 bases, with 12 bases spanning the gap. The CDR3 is CASSSLGWDEQFF. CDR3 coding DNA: TGTGCCAGCAGTTCCCTGGGTTGGGATGAGCAGTTCTTC.

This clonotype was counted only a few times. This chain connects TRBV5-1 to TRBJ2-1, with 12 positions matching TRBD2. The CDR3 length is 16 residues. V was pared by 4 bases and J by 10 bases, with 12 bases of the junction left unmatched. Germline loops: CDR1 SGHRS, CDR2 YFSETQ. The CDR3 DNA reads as TGCGCCAGCAGCGGCCGACTAGCGGGGGAGATAAGAGAGCAGTTCTTC. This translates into CASSGRLAGEIREQFF.

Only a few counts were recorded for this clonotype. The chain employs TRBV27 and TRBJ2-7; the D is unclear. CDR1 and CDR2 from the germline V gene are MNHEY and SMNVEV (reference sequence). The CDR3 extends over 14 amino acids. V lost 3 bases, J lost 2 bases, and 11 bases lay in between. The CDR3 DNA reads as TGTGCCAGCAGTTTGGGGTCATGGCCCTACGAGCAGTACTTC. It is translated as CASSLGSWPYEQYF.

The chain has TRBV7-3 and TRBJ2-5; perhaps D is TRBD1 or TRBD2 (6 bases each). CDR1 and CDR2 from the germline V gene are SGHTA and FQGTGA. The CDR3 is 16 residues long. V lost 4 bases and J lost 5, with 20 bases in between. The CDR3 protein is CASSYQGGGEGETQYF. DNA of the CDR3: TGTGCCAGCAGCTACCAAGGAGGGGGAGAAGGGGAGACCCAGTACTTC.

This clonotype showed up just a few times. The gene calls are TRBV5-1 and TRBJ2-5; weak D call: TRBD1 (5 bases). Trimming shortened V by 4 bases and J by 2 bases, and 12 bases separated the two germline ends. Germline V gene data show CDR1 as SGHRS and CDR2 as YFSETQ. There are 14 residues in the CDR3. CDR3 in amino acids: CASSSRTLQETQYF. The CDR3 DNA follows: TGCGCCAGCAGCAGCCGGACATTACAAGAGACCCAGTACTTC.

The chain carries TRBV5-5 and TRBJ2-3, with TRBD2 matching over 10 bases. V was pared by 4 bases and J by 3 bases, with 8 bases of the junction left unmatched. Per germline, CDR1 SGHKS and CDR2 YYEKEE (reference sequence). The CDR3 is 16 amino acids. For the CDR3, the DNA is TGTGCCAGCAGCATCGTAGCGGGGGGCAGGACAGATACGCAGTATTTT. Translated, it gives CASSIVAGGRTDTQYF.

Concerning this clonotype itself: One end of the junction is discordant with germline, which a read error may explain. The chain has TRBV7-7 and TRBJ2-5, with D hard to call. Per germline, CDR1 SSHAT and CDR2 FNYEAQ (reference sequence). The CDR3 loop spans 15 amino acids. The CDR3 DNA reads TGTGCTAGCAGCTTAATAGGAAGTGGCCAAGAGACCCAGTACTTC. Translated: CASSLIGSGQETQYF.

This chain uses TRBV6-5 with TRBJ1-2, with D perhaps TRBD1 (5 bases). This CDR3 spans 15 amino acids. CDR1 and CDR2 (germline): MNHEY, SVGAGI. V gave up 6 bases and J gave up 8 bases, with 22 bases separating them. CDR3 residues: CASRDPGNRVSGYTF. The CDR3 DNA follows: TGTGCCAGCAGGGACCCAGGGAACCGTGTGAGCGGCTACACCTTC.

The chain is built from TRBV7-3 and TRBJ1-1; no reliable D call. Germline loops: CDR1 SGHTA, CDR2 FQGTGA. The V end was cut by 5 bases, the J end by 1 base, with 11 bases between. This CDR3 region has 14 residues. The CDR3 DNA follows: TGTGCCAGCAGCCGTGGCGGGGAGAACACTGAAGCTTTCTTT. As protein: CASSRGGENTEAFF.

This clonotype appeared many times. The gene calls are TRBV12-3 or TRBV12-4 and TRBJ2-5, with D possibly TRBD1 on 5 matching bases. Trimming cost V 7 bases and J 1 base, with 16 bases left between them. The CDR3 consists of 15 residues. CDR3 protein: CASNRDSGSQETQYF. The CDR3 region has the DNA TGTGCCAGCAATCGAGACTCAGGGTCCCAAGAGACCCAGTACTTC.

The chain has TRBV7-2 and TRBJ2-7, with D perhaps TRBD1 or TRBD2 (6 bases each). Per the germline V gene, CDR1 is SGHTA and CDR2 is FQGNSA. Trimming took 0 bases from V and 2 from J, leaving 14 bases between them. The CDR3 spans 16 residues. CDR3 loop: CASSLAPGGSTYEQYF. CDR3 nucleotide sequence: TGTGCCAGCAGCTTAGCGCCCGGGGGCTCGACCTACGAGCAGTACTTC.